These 2 T cell receptor beta chains were all obtained from the same sample, sequenced in a study of blood T cell repertoires in COVID-19. TCRdb's table, derived via immunoSEQ multiplex PCR, lists solely in-frame clones and lacks some. The data contain a few hundred thousand clones, about 90% of them singletons. Sequenced sample: peripheral blood. The receptors come from a person between 18 and 35 years old with COVID-19, enrolled during active disease.

The genes are TRBV2 and TRBJ1-1; D remains unclear. The CDR3 is 12 amino acids. Germline V gene lookup returns CDR1 SNHLY and CDR2 FYNNEI. Between the trimmed V and J ends, which lost 9 bases and 0 bases, there was a span of 8 bases. In DNA, the CDR3 is TGTGCCAGTACAGCAATGAACACTGAAGCTTTCTTT. As protein: CASTAMNTEAFF.

The V call is TRBV7-2, the J call TRBJ1-4; D gene unclear. Trimming shortened V by 5 bases and J by 8 bases, and 18 bases separated the two germline ends. Germline V gene data show CDR1 as SGHTA and CDR2 as FQGNSA. The length of the CDR3 is 15 residues. The CDR3 DNA reads TGTGCCAGCAGCCCCGTGTCCGCAGGATGGGAAAAACTGTTTTTT. Translating it yields CASSPVSAGWEKLFF.